The TCR beta chain under discussion was sequenced for a study of PD-1 blockade in classical Hodgkin lymphoma. Study results and caveats: Patients with an early start, nivolumab under 1 year after ASCT, were excluded. Unlike CD8+ TCR diversity, which did not rise significantly by C4D1, CD4+ TCR diversity did. Newly diagnosed patients were reported to exhibit reduced baseline TCR diversity relative to healthy donors.

Repertoires were generated with immunoSEQ multiplex PCR, while TCRdb's copy carries only in-frame clones and drops some. The sample has about 13,000 clones, around nine tenths seen once. Every patient was affected by relapse after autologous stem cell transplantation, while exposure to brentuximab vedotin was not uniform. Relapsed/refractory classical Hodgkin lymphoma patients had complete, partial or progressive responses. A word on this clone: The antigen is not known.

Germline CDR1 reads LNHDA; CDR2 reads SQIVND (reference sequence). There are 11 residues in the CDR3. V was clipped by 8 bases and J by 11 bases; unmatched bases: 7. Sample: peripheral blood mononuclear cells (PBMCs), taken at baseline. The origin of this receptor is a human donor with classical Hodgkin lymphoma. This chain connects TRBV19 to TRBJ1-1; 8 nucleotides match TRBD1. This chain's CDR3 is CASRTGQMAFF. CDR3 in DNA: TGTGCCAGTCGGACAGGGCAAATGGCTTTCTTT.